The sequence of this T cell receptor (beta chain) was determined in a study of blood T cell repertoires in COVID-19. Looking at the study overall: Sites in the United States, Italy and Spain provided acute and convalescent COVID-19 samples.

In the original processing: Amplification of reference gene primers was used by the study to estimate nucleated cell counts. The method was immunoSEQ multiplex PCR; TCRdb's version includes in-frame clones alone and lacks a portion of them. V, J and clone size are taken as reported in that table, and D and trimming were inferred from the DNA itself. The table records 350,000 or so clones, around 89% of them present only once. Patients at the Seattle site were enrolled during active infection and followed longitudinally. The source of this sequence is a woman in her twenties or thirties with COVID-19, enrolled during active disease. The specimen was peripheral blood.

CDR3 in DNA: TGTGCCAGCAGCCCTGGGACAGGGGGAACATCTGGAAACACCATATATTTT. Translated: CASSPGTGGTSGNTIYF. This chain links TRBV3-1 (or the pseudogene TRBV3-2) with TRBJ1-3, with 11 nucleotides matching TRBD1. V dropped 4 bases and J dropped 1; count of bases not matched to a gene: 6. The CDR3 contains 17 residues. Germline values: CDR1 LGHDT, CDR2 YNNKEL (reference sequence).